This T cell receptor beta chain came from a study of blood T cells in healthy people across ages. Study-wide findings and caveats: PBMCs were not sorted, which prevented a conclusive comparison of naive versus antigen-experienced cells. No one knew whether donors had CMV, which possibly confounded expanded clonotype changes.

Every donor gave ten milliliters of peripheral blood. CDR1 and CDR2 from the germline V gene are DFQATT and SNEGSKA (reference sequence). This CDR3 has 13 residues. Trimming stripped 1 base from V and 8 bases from J, with 14 bases between. Points on this clonotype: As yet, its antigen is unknown.

Through a sample-barcoded 5' primer and a J-beta primer mix, a second PCR was run for roughly 7 to 12 cycles. Template switching added a 12-random-nucleotide identifier to every cDNA molecule. TCRdb recomputed calls from the 5' RACE reads with MiXCR, one row per CDR3 protein. The sample consists of 1.5 million to 2 million distinct CDR3 sequences, just under 50% of them appearing once. This TCR derives from a woman between 40 and 50 years old in good health. Sequenced: blood. J is TRBJ1-2 and V is TRBV20-1; maybe TRBD1 (6 bases). The DNA for the CDR3 is TGCAGTGCTAGAGGCTCAGGGGCAGGAGGCTACACCTTC. Amino acid sequence: CSARGSGAGGYTF.